A single sample gave rise to the 19 T cell receptor beta chains below, sequenced in a study of blood T cell repertoires in COVID-19. This table comes from immunoSEQ multiplex PCR, and its TCRdb copy is limited to in-frame clones, with some not included. Among around 70,000 clones, 88% were seen once, and the ten largest hold more than 1.5%. Input material: peripheral blood. Receptors originate from a woman of 80 years or more with active or convalescent COVID-19.

CDR3 sequence reads: CAWSDGWRDQETQYF. CDR3 DNA sequence: TGTGCCTGGAGTGATGGATGGCGGGACCAAGAGACCCAGTACTTC. J is TRBJ2-5 and V is TRBV30, with TRBD2 as a possible D gene (5 bases). The V end was cut by 1 base, the J end by 0 bases, with 12 bases between. Looked up from germline, CDR1 is GTSNPN and CDR2 is SVGIG (reference sequence). CDR3 length equals 15 residues.

This chain uses TRBV2 with TRBJ1-5; D is possibly TRBD1 (6 bases). V lost 5 bases, J lost 1 base, and 15 bases lay in between. CDR3 length: 16 residues. Germline CDR1 and CDR2: SNHLY and FYNNEI. In DNA form, the CDR3 reads TGTGCCAGCAGTTCAGGGGTCTTAATGAGCAATCAGCCCCAGCATTTT. Residues: CASSSGVLMSNQPQHF.

The chain couples TRBV4-1 to TRBJ2-5; the D gene is possibly TRBD1 (5 bases). CDR1 is MGHRA and CDR2 is YSYEKL in the germline V gene. The CDR3 runs 13 residues. Deletions cut 1 base from V and 4 bases from J, with 7 bases between. The CDR3 DNA sequence: TGCGCCAGCAGCCAAGCTGGGGCAGAGACCCAGTACTTC. Translation gives CASSQAGAETQYF.

The J gene is TRBJ1-3, the V gene TRBV18; 7 bases fit TRBD1. CDR3 length: 16 amino acids. Germline V gene lookup returns CDR1 KGHSH and CDR2 LQKENI. With 4 bases clipped from V and 0 bases from J, the junction kept 6 bases outside the gene matches. This CDR3 reads CASSHPTGVSGNTIYF. For the CDR3, the DNA is TGTGCCAGCTCACATCCTACAGGGGTCTCTGGAAACACCATATATTTT.

The chain has TRBV27 and TRBJ1-5; TRBD1 agrees at 11 bases. In germline, CDR1 is MNHEY, CDR2 SMNVEV (reference sequence). The CDR3 is 15 amino acids. The V segment lost 5 bases and the J segment 7 bases; nucleotides outside the gene matches: 7. The DNA of the CDR3 is TGTGCCAGCAGTGCCGGACAGGGGGCAAGACAGCCCCAGCATTTT. Its protein product is CASSAGQGARQPQHF.

The V and J genes are TRBV7-3 and TRBJ2-5, with a possible D match to TRBD2 (6 bases). V was trimmed by 3 bases and J by 7 bases, leaving 15 bases between them. CDR1 and CDR2 (germline): SGHTA, FQGTGA. This CDR3 comprises 14 residues. The CDR3 bases are TGTGCCAGCAGCTTGTTGCCTGTGGAGGGGACCCAGTACTTC. It yields the protein CASSLLPVEGTQYF.

The CDR3, as DNA: TGCGCCAGCAGCCAAGATTGGACAGGGACCGGGGAGCTGTTTTTT. It encodes CASSQDWTGTGELFF. The genes are TRBV4-3 and TRBJ2-2; TRBD1 matches at 8 bases. Germline values: CDR1 LGHNA, CDR2 YSLEER. This CDR3 is 15 amino acids long. J was trimmed by 5 bases and V by 0 bases; bases with no gene match: 2.

The chain carries TRBV20-1 and TRBJ1-4, with TRBD1 matching 7 bases. The germline V gene encodes CDR1 DFQATT and CDR2 SNEGSKA (reference sequence). CDR3 length: 15 residues. J gave up 8 bases and V 3 bases, and 12 bases lay outside the gene matches. Here the CDR3 reads CSASRGDREGEKLFF. As DNA, the CDR3 is TGCAGTGCTAGTCGGGGAGACAGGGAAGGCGAAAAACTGTTTTTT.

The chain joins TRBV27 to TRBJ1-1, with no clear D. The CDR3 sequence is 15 residues long. Per germline, CDR1 MNHEY and CDR2 SMNVEV (reference sequence). V lost 0 bases, J lost 0 bases, and 8 bases lay in between. The CDR3 bases are TGTGCCAGCAGTTTATCCGCAGTCATGAACACTGAAGCTTTCTTT. Translated, it gives CASSLSAVMNTEAFF.

The V call is TRBV5-1, the J call TRBJ2-1; a weak D match, TRBD2 (6 bases). Trimming left V 1 base short and J 2 bases short, with 10 bases between. CDR1 is SGHRS and CDR2 is YFSETQ in the germline V gene. The CDR3 loop spans 15 amino acids. The chain's CDR3 is CASSLNGGTYNEQFF. The DNA of the CDR3 is TGCGCCAGCAGCTTGAATGGGGGGACCTACAATGAGCAGTTCTTC.

The rearrangement links TRBV4-1 to TRBJ1-4, with D hard to call. Germline CDR1 and CDR2: MGHRA and YSYEKL. CDR3 length equals 17 residues. Trimming cost V 1 base and J 1 base, with 13 bases left between them. CDR3 coding DNA: TGCGCCAGCAGCCAAGGGTACAGCGGGCGAACTAATGAAAAACTGTTTTTT. Translated, it gives CASSQGYSGRTNEKLFF.

This sequence joins TRBV9 and TRBJ2-7; 10 positions match TRBD1. The CDR3 loop spans 14 amino acids. V lost 4 bases, J lost 5 bases, and 6 bases stayed unmatched. Germline V gives CDR1 SGDLS, CDR2 YYNGEE. CDR3 amino acids: CASSPDRGPDEQYF. Here the CDR3 DNA reads TGTGCCAGCAGCCCCGACAGGGGGCCTGACGAGCAGTACTTC. Full variable domain (outside the CDR3, taken from reference TRBV9 and TRBJ2-7): DSGVTQTPKHLITATGQRVTLRCSPRSGDLSVYWYQQSLDQGLQFLIQYYNGEERAKGNILERFSAQQFPDLHSELNLSSLELGDSALYFCASSPDRGPDEQYFGPGTRLTVT.

This clone was seen a single time. The rearrangement joins TRBV29-1 to TRBJ2-1, with 8 bases lining up with TRBD1. The germline CDR1 and CDR2 sequences are SQVTM and ANQGSEA. V was pared by 6 bases and J by 5 bases, with 6 bases of the junction left unmatched. This CDR3 spans 13 amino acids. CDR3 sequence: CSVAGTGNNEQFF. Here the CDR3 DNA reads TGCAGCGTCGCCGGGACAGGTAACAATGAGCAGTTCTTC.

V usage is TRBV3-1 (or the pseudogene TRBV3-2) and J usage is TRBJ2-5; D gene uncertain. Trimming cost V 1 base and J 10 bases, with 10 bases left between them. There are 12 residues in the CDR3. Germline loops: CDR1 LGHDT, CDR2 YNNKEL (reference sequence). The CDR3 protein is CASSQGIAFQYF. In DNA, the CDR3 is TGTGCCAGCAGCCAAGGTATAGCCTTCCAGTACTTC.

The chain couples TRBV24-1 to TRBJ2-1, with TRBD1 identical over 10 bases. J lost 2 bases, V lost 4 bases, and 7 bases had no gene match. The germline gives CDR1 KGHDR, CDR2 SFDVKD. The CDR3 consists of 17 residues. CDR3 nucleotides: TGTGCCACCAGTGACCCCGGACAGGGGGGGACCTACAATGAGCAGTTCTTC. Residues: CATSDPGQGGTYNEQFF.

V usage is TRBV4-2 and J usage is TRBJ2-2; D perhaps matches TRBD2 (7 bases). V dropped 0 bases and J dropped 7 bases, with 15 bases sitting between them. This CDR3 has 16 amino acids. Germline values: CDR1 LGHNA, CDR2 YNFKEQ. The CDR3 is CASSQEGGLLGGELFF. CDR3 nucleotides: TGTGCCAGCAGCCAAGAGGGGGGGCTTTTAGGCGGGGAGCTGTTTTTT.

The chain employs TRBV11-2 and TRBJ2-1, with a possible D match to TRBD1 (5 bases). CDR1 SGHAT and CDR2 FQNNGV come from the germline V gene. This CDR3 has 13 residues. Trimming cost V 5 bases and J 4 bases, with 9 bases left between them. The CDR3: CASSIRVYNEQFF. The CDR3 region has the DNA TGTGCCAGCAGCATCAGGGTATACAATGAGCAGTTCTTC.

The chain is built from TRBV19 and TRBJ1-1; no clear D gene. V was shortened by 1 base and J by 7 bases, with 10 bases between the two germline ends. CDR1 is LNHDA and CDR2 is SQIVND in the germline V gene (reference sequence). The CDR3 is 13 amino acids. CDR3 sequence (DNA): TGTGCCAGTAGTATAGTTCCCGGAGATGAAGCTTTCTTT. Residues: CASSIVPGDEAFF. Full variable domain (rest looked up from reference TRBV19 and TRBJ1-1): DGGITQSPKYLFRKEGQNVTLSCEQNLNHDAMYWYRQDPGQGLRLIYYSQIVNDFQKGDIAEGYSVSREKKESFPLTVTSAQKNPTAFYLCASSIVPGDEAFFGQGTRLTVV.

J is TRBJ1-4 and V is TRBV5-1; 9 bases line up with TRBD1. Germline CDR1 reads SGHRS; CDR2 reads YFSETQ. The CDR3 sequence is 14 residues long. V was clipped by 4 bases and J by 7 bases; unmatched bases: 5. In DNA, the CDR3 is TGCGCCAGCAGCACCGGGACAGGGTCTGAAAAACTGTTTTTT. Translating gives CASSTGTGSEKLFF.